This T cell receptor (beta chain) appears in the sequencing data of a study of blood T cell repertoires in COVID-19. Some clones are missing from TCRdb's copy, which holds only in-frame ones; the method was immunoSEQ multiplex PCR. The table includes about 400,000 clones, 88% detected once. The germline gives CDR1 DFQATT, CDR2 SNEGSKA (reference sequence). The CDR3 has 11 amino acids. V gave up 4 bases and J gave up 8 bases; unmatched junction bases: 3. The TCR sequence derives from a woman aged 40 to 50 with acute COVID-19. This sequence joins TRBV20-1 and TRBJ1-2, with 8 bases fitting TRBD1. The sample consisted of PBMCs or T cells enriched from blood (not recorded which). This CDR3 is CSATDRGGYTF. CDR3 coding DNA: TGCAGTGCTACAGACAGGGGCGGCTACACCTTC.